This T cell receptor beta chain was identified during a study of long-term antiretroviral therapy in people with HIV. The study's findings and limits: Clones that had undergone expansion before ART dominated the repertoire at all time points. Even long-term ART left TRB diversity below transplant donor controls, despite gains.

Run at survey level, the immunoSEQ assay was version v3.0. Sequencing of each sample targeted roughly 40,000-55,000 T-cell genomes. Sequencing used immunoSEQ multiplex PCR; TCRdb keeps in-frame clones, though not all of them. The sample has 20,000 or so clones, over 70% seen once. Prior to DNA extraction, the samples held roughly 0.85-11 million cryopreserved PBMC. In the case of this clone: Its antigen is not known.

The length of the CDR3 is 15 residues. The V and J ends lost 7 bases and 5 bases, in that order; junction bases with no gene match: 10. CDR1 is SNHLY, CDR2 FYNNEI, per germline. The chain links TRBV2 to TRBJ2-1; the match to TRBD2 covers 8 bases. The source was unsorted PBMCs, collected 2.9 years after starting antiretroviral therapy. This sequence originates from a woman between 25 and 40 years old with HIV. The CDR3 reads CASKANGLADNEQFF. Here the CDR3 DNA reads TGTGCCAGCAAAGCCAATGGACTAGCCGACAATGAGCAGTTCTTC. Full variable domain (remainder filled in from reference TRBV2 and TRBJ2-1): EPEVTQTPSHQVTQMGQEVILRCVPISNHLYFYWYRQILGQKVEFLVSFYNNEISEKSEIFDDQFSVERPDGSNFTLKIRSTKLEDSAMYFCASKANGLADNEQFFGPGTRLTVL.